One TCR beta chain is described in this entry. This entry is derived from a study of T cell changes during pregnancy in multiple sclerosis. Some clones are missing from TCRdb's copy, which holds only in-frame ones; the method was immunoSEQ multiplex PCR. The table includes roughly 40,000 clones, about 91% detected once. The V end was cut by 3 bases, the J end by 6 bases, with 15 bases between. CDR1 PRHDT and CDR2 FYEKMQ come from the germline V gene (reference sequence). CDR3 size: 14 residues. The chain joins TRBV13 to TRBJ2-7; D is possibly TRBD1 (6 bases). The material sequenced was CD4+ T cells from peripheral blood mononuclear cells, taken in the second trimester of pregnancy. This receptor was identified in a female donor in good health, enrolled as a control in a pregnancy study. In nucleotides, the CDR3 is TGTGCCAGCAGCTTTAGGGACATTTTCGGCGAGCAGTACTTC. Translating it yields CASSFRDIFGEQYF. Using reference TRBV13 and TRBJ2-7 for the parts outside the CDR3, the full variable domain is AAGVIQSPRHLIKEKRETATLKCYPIPRHDTVYWYQQGPGQDPQFLISFYEKMQSDKGSIPDRFSAQQFSDYHSELNMSSLELGDSALYFCASSFRDIFGEQYFGPGTRLTVT.